This T cell receptor beta chain was retrieved from a study of cytomegalovirus exposure and HLA in healthy donors (TCRdb year 2017). About the investigation overall: According to a later analysis, the roughly 120 validation repertoires were produced on the same platform as the 700 or so repertoires of the first cohort. The study aimed to test whether cataloging public T cell receptors could reveal signatures of past pathogen exposure. In addition to the first cohort of 666 subjects, a separate validation cohort of approximately 120 different subjects was used. To predict cytomegalovirus infection status, the study combined high-throughput TCR immunosequencing, statistical association of individual TCRs with disease status, and machine learning. Overall results and qualifications from the work: The study gave a list of around 170 TCR beta chains associated with cytomegalovirus. A few of the identified cytomegalovirus-associated TCR beta chains were confirmed in vitro to be specific for cytomegalovirus antigens. Cytomegalovirus status was reported to be diagnosed by the classifier with high specificity and sensitivity in both the original and validation cohorts. A later analysis had no HLA typing for the validation cohort, so co-occurrence there was scored across all 120 repertoires. The authors suggested that the approach could potentially be extended to other disease states and immunological phenotypes. Most TCR sequences were observed very rarely across donors, whereas some public TCRs were present in many individuals. Subsequent analysis determined that TCRs grouped into clusters in the first cohort also showed a tendency toward co-occurrence across the 120 validation repertoires, and approximately 93% of cluster scores exceeded 0.

Libraries came from the immunoSEQ multiplex PCR assay. Under the source paper's analysis protocol: A statistical classification framework was built to diagnose cytomegalovirus status from the catalog of TCR beta chain sequences. Not all clones reach the TCRdb copy of this immuneACCESS table, which keeps in-frame sequences only. Checked studies attribute under half of the gap to unresolved V genes and leave the rest unexplained. The V and J calls and the clone size are those of that table, but D and trimming were determined from the DNA. The sample yields 90,000 to 130,000 clones; around 87% were counted once. The ten largest make up 1.4% of the sample. Turning to this clone: The target of this receptor is not known. Base qualities are missing; no much larger clone stands one base away.

The donors belonged to the validation cohort of under 150 subjects, which was separate from the 666-subject first cohort. Trimming takes 6 bases from V and 8 bases from J, and the germline ends sit 16 bases apart. Based on the germline V gene, the CDR1 and CDR2 sequences are MDHEN and SYDVKM. The CDR3, from cysteine to phenylalanine, totals 13 residues. Only the CDR3 DNA stays, 39 bases, in frame from base 1. This TCR came from a young woman in good health and CMV-seropositive. Here the chain combines TRBV28 and TRBJ1-1; D gene: possibly TRBD1, on 6 matching bases. The sequencing input was PBMCs. The DNA sequence follows: TGTGCCAGCAGACGCCTGACCGGGACAGAAGCTTTCTTT. Translated, this gives CASRRLTGTEAFF. Full variable domain (CDR3 extended with the reference TRBV28 and TRBJ1-1 proteins): DVKVTQSSRYLVKRTGEKVFLECVQDMDHENMFWYRQDPGLGLRLIYFSYDVKMKEKGDIPEGYSVSREKKERFSLILESASTNQTSMYLCASRRLTGTEAFFGQGTRLTVV.